A single sample is the source of the 25 T cell receptor beta chains below, sequenced in a study of CD8+CD57+ T cells in acquired aplastic anemia. Genomic DNA provided the template from which TCR beta VDJ and CDR3 profiles were obtained. TCRdb recomputed calls from the reads with MiXCR, one row per CDR3 protein. The sample consists of 190,000 or so distinct CDR3 sequences, 48% of them appearing once. The patients chosen for sequencing had shown expansion of CD8+CD57+ cells (detected by flow cytometry). The sequenced material came from sorted CD4+, CD8+, or CD8+CD57+ T cells (not recorded which) from PBMCs. The source is a human donor with aplastic anemia.

This clonotype was seen at least ten times. The J gene is TRBJ2-3, the V gene TRBV19; perhaps D is TRBD1 or TRBD2 (6 bases each). Trimming took 5 bases from V and 5 from J, leaving 14 bases between them. Germline CDR1 is LNHDA and CDR2 is SQIVND (reference sequence). The CDR3 is 14 amino acids. CDR3 bases: TGTGCCAGTAGTGAAGTGGGGGGCAGAGATACGCAGTATTTT. Translating it yields CASSEVGGRDTQYF.

CDR3 bases: TGTGCCAGCAGTTCTTCAGGGGTCGGCGGGGAGCTGTTTTTT. It specifies CASSSSGVGGELFF. The chain recombines TRBV28 with TRBJ2-2; perhaps TRBD1 as D (6 bases). Germline CDR1 reads MDHEN; CDR2 reads SYDVKM. There are 14 residues in the CDR3. V dropped 4 bases and J dropped 7 bases, with 13 bases sitting between them.

The table lists this clonotype with many counts. The chain employs TRBV5-1 and TRBJ2-3; TRBD2 aligns across 7 bases. The trim removed 4 bases at V and 8 bases at J, leaving 22 bases unmatched. The CDR3 runs 18 residues. Germline V gene data show CDR1 as SGHRS and CDR2 as YFSETQ. CDR3 protein: CASSLWPSGLQTPATQYF. The DNA of the CDR3 is TGCGCCAGCAGCCTCTGGCCTAGCGGATTACAAACCCCGGCTACGCAGTATTTT.

Many counts were recorded for this clonotype. The rearrangement uses TRBV20-1 and TRBJ2-7; TRBD2 matches at 7 bases. The V gene end was trimmed by 0 bases and the J gene end by 0 bases; junction bases not matched to a gene: 8. This CDR3 has 16 residues. The germline CDR1 and CDR2 sequences are DFQATT and SNEGSKA (reference sequence). In DNA, the CDR3 is TGCAGTGCTAGAGATTATACCGGGGGGAGCTCCTACGAGCAGTACTTC. Translated: CSARDYTGGSSYEQYF.

CDR3 sequence (DNA): TGTGCCAGCAGTTCCGGGTATTCAAGGGGCTACACCTTC. Translating it yields CASSSGYSRGYTF. This sequence joins TRBV12-3 or TRBV12-4 and TRBJ1-2; D call uncertain. The CDR3 contains 13 residues. Trimming removed 4 bases at V and 8 bases at J, with 14 bases between.

The chain joins TRBV9 to TRBJ1-6; 7 nucleotides agree with TRBD1. The CDR3 extends over 16 amino acids. The junction had 10 bases not matched to a gene; V was cut back by 3 bases and J by 7 bases. The germline V gene has CDR1 SGDLS and CDR2 YYNGEE. Here the CDR3 reads CASSARDSLANSPLHF. The CDR3 bases are TGTGCCAGCAGCGCGAGGGACAGCCTGGCCAATTCACCCCTCCACTTT.

The rearrangement joins TRBV2 to TRBJ2-7; D possibly corresponds to TRBD2 (5 bases). Germline V lookup: CDR1 SNHLY, CDR2 FYNNEI. The ends were cut back, 5 bases at V and 2 bases at J, with 10 bases in the middle. The length of the CDR3 is 13 residues. Written as DNA, the CDR3 is TGTGCCAGCAGTTACGGGGAGACCTACGAGCAGTACTTC. This codes for CASSYGETYEQYF.

Many counts were recorded for this clonotype. V usage is TRBV2 and J usage is TRBJ2-5, with TRBD1 identical over 8 bases. Germline V gives CDR1 SNHLY, CDR2 FYNNEI. Trimming removed 5 bases from V and 5 bases from J; junction bases left unmatched: 7. The CDR3 sequence is 14 residues long. The CDR3 here is CASSPDRVWETQYF. CDR3 in DNA: TGTGCCAGCAGTCCGGACAGGGTGTGGGAGACCCAGTACTTC.

The genes are TRBV2 and TRBJ2-7; D gene uncertain. Germline V gene lookup returns CDR1 SNHLY and CDR2 FYNNEI. V dropped 6 bases and J dropped 0 bases, with 12 bases sitting between them. The CDR3 spans 14 residues. The CDR3 is CASRTEPASYEQYF. CDR3 coding DNA: TGTGCCAGCAGAACCGAACCGGCCTCCTACGAGCAGTACTTC.

The sample holds many counts of this clonotype. The chain joins TRBV20-1 to TRBJ2-1, with 12 nucleotides matching TRBD2. Unmatched junction bases numbered 16, after V lost 6 bases and J lost 1 base. Germline CDR1 and CDR2: DFQATT and SNEGSKA (reference sequence). This CDR3 region has 19 residues. The CDR3 loop reads CSARALVRTSGKSYNEQFF. Written as DNA, the CDR3 is TGCAGTGCAAGGGCTCTCGTCAGGACTAGCGGGAAATCCTACAATGAGCAGTTCTTC.

This clonotype was counted ten times or more. This chain uses TRBV2 with TRBJ1-1; D remains unclear. Trimming left V 9 bases short and J 5 bases short, with 13 bases between. Germline V gene data show CDR1 as SNHLY and CDR2 as FYNNEI. The CDR3 totals 12 residues. As DNA, the CDR3 is TGTGCCAGTACGGCCAGTCGGACTGAAGCTTTCTTT. It yields the protein CASTASRTEAFF.

This clonotype showed up many times. The chain uses TRBV6-5 and TRBJ1-6; perhaps TRBD1 as D (6 bases). Per the germline V gene, CDR1 is MNHEY and CDR2 is SVGAGI. V was shortened by 3 bases and J by 8 bases, with 11 bases between the two germline ends. The CDR3 totals 14 residues. The CDR3 coding sequence is TGTGCCAGCAGTTATTACAGGGATGATTCACCCCTCCACTTT. This encodes CASSYYRDDSPLHF.

A remark on this clonotype: Compared with germline, one end of the junction differs, possibly owing to a read error. The chain links TRBV20-1 to TRBJ1-5; D gene ambiguous. The CDR3 consists of 13 residues. Germline lookup yields CDR1 DFQATT and CDR2 SNEGSKA (reference sequence). The CDR3 coding sequence is TGCAGTGCTAGAGTGGCAGACAATCAGCCTCAGCATTTT. This encodes CSARVADNQPQHF.

In its sample, this clonotype was seen a few times. The V and J genes are TRBV7-9 and TRBJ2-7; D unresolved. The CDR3 has 12 amino acids. CDR1 is SEHNR, CDR2 FQNEAQ, per germline (reference sequence). The V gene lost 5 bases and the J gene lost 1 base, with 6 bases spanning the gap. CDR3 bases: TGTGCCAGCAGCCCCCCTTCCTACGAGCAGTACTTC. Residues: CASSPPSYEQYF. The complete variable domain, with remaining parts taken from reference TRBV7-9 and TRBJ2-7, reads DTGVSQNPRHKITKRGQNVTFRCDPISEHNRLYWYRQTLGQGPEFLTYFQNEAQLEKSRLLSDRFSAERPKGSFSTLEIQRTEQGDSAMYLCASSPPSYEQYFGPGTRLTVT.

This chain joins TRBV20-1 and TRBJ2-7, with D maybe TRBD2 (5 bases). Germline-derived CDR1 and CDR2 are DFQATT and SNEGSKA (reference sequence). This CDR3 is 12 amino acids long. V lost 7 bases and J lost 4, with 14 bases in between. CDR3 sequence reads: CSVGVYPYEQYF. CDR3 in DNA: TGCAGTGTGGGAGTCTATCCTTACGAGCAGTACTTC.

The chain recombines TRBV6-5 with TRBJ2-7; the D is unclear. The CDR3 runs 13 residues. With 1 base removed from V and 3 bases from J, the gap between germline ends came to 7 bases. Germline lookup yields CDR1 MNHEY and CDR2 SVGAGI. Here the CDR3 DNA reads TGTGCCAGCAGTTACTGGACCCTCTACGAGCAGTACTTC. It encodes CASSYWTLYEQYF.

The V gene is TRBV11-1, the J gene TRBJ1-1; no reliable D call. V was clipped by 2 bases and J by 0 bases, with 16 bases between them. The CDR3 contains 17 residues. Per germline, CDR1 SGHAT and CDR2 FQDESV (reference sequence). CDR3 nucleotides: TGTGCCAGCAGCTTACTTCTAAGACCCGTCATGAACACTGAAGCTTTCTTT. This encodes CASSLLLRPVMNTEAFF.

The chain carries TRBV11-3 and TRBJ2-7, with 11 bases that match TRBD2. This CDR3 comprises 15 residues. Germline V gives CDR1 SGHNT, CDR2 YENEEA. The ends lost 3 bases at V and 5 bases at J; junction bases unmatched: 6. The CDR3 here is CASSLGLAALNEQYF. CDR3 in DNA: TGTGCCAGCAGCTTGGGACTAGCGGCGCTGAACGAGCAGTACTTC.

This clonotype was detected many times. The V and J genes are TRBV7-9 and TRBJ1-2, with D maybe TRBD1 (5 bases). This CDR3 is 12 amino acids long. Trimming removed 5 bases at V and 4 bases at J, with 8 bases between. Looked up from germline, CDR1 is SEHNR and CDR2 is FQNEAQ (reference sequence). The DNA for the CDR3 is TGTGCCAGCAGCATCGACAGCTATGGCTACACCTTC. Translating gives CASSIDSYGYTF.

This clonotype was detected many times. The rearrangement links TRBV7-2 to TRBJ2-1, with D perhaps TRBD1 (5 bases). The CDR3 has 14 amino acids. V was pared by 5 bases and J by 7 bases, with 15 bases between. CDR1 is SGHTA, CDR2 FQGNSA, per germline. As DNA, the CDR3 is TGTGCCAGCAGCCCCGGAGCCAGGGTGAATGAGCAGTTCTTC. It yields the protein CASSPGARVNEQFF.

The chain couples TRBV15 to TRBJ1-4; D is undetermined. The CDR3 has 16 amino acids. The germline V gene encodes CDR1 LNHNV and CDR2 YYDKDF (reference sequence). Trimming took 5 bases from V and 0 from J, leaving 13 bases between them. The CDR3 DNA is TGTGCCACCAGCGGTACCTTAGAGTCAACTAATGAAAAACTGTTTTTT. Residues: CATSGTLESTNEKLFF.

This chain uses TRBV11-2 with TRBJ2-1; D is ambiguous. The CDR3 length is 13 residues. The V gene's germline CDR1 is SGHAT and CDR2 FQNNGV. Trimming pared 5 bases from V and 3 bases from J, leaving 8 bases between. The CDR3 DNA reads as TGTGCCAGCAGCCCGGATCGCTACAATGAGCAGTTCTTC. It yields the protein CASSPDRYNEQFF.

This clonotype was observed a handful of times. The chain combines TRBV10-3 with TRBJ2-2; 7 nucleotides match TRBD2. The CDR3 consists of 13 residues. V was pared by 8 bases and J by 5 bases, with 5 bases of the junction left unmatched. The germline CDR1 and CDR2 sequences are ENHRY and SYGVKD. The CDR3 nucleotides read TGTGCCATCGGCAAGCGGGATACCGGGGAGCTGTTTTTT. Protein sequence: CAIGKRDTGELFF.

This clonotype was counted many times. The V and J genes are TRBV5-1 and TRBJ2-2; 9 nucleotides agree with TRBD1. Trimming took 3 bases from V and 8 from J; bases not matched to a gene: 5. The CDR3 covers 14 residues. Per the germline V gene, CDR1 is SGHRS and CDR2 is YFSETQ. CDR3: CASSYYRGPGELFF. The CDR3 nucleotides read TGCGCCAGCAGCTACTACAGGGGGCCTGGGGAGCTGTTTTTT. Combining the CDR3 with reference TRBV5-1 and TRBJ2-2 gives the whole variable domain KAGVTQTPRYLIKTRGQQVTLSCSPISGHRSVSWYQQTPGQGLQFLFEYFSETQRNKGNFPGRFSGRQFSNSRSEMNVSTLELGDSALYLCASSYYRGPGELFFGEGSRLTVL.

V is TRBV28 and J is TRBJ1-1; D perhaps matches TRBD1 (6 bases). CDR3 length equals 14 residues. Germline values: CDR1 MDHEN, CDR2 SYDVKM. Trimming took off 6 bases at V and 8 bases at J, with 19 bases between the two ends. Here the CDR3 reads CASRVGRTGSEAFF. In DNA form, the CDR3 reads TGTGCCAGCAGGGTTGGCCGCACAGGGTCAGAAGCTTTCTTT.